This T cell receptor beta chain is drawn from a study of human T cells and chemical hapten exposure. Study-level background: Chiefly women, the patients showed alopecia areata, totalis or universalis.

V was clipped by 7 bases and J by 0 bases; unmatched bases: 11. CDR3 length: 17 amino acids. Per germline, CDR1 SNHLY and CDR2 FYNNEI. TCRdb re-analysed the RACE reads in MiXCR, keeping a single row per CDR3 protein. The table has around 350,000 distinct CDR3 sequences, about 5.4% seen once; the top ten hold less than 9%. This clonotype was counted at least ten times. As for time point: pre-sensitization, week 0. Indicated treatment: therapeutic diphenylcyclopropenone sensitization with weekly scalp DPC. The study enrolled 18 to 70-year-old alopecia patients suitable for DPC. From whole blood left unfractionated, total RNA was extracted.

This chain joins TRBV2 and TRBJ2-3; TRBD2 aligns across 9 bases. The clonotype was recovered from a woman aged 18-35 years with alopecia areata. Some clones in this sample may be carry-over from other donors' samples. The specimen was whole blood, collected in connection with sensitization to the hapten diphenylcyclopropenone (DPC). CDR3 coding DNA: TGTGCCAGCACCCCGAGGGTACTAGCGGGTAGCACAGATACGCAGTATTTT. This gives the protein CASTPRVLAGSTDTQYF.